These 5 T cell receptor beta chains were all obtained from the same sample, sequenced in a study of T cell responses to AZD1222 COVID-19 vaccine (dated by TCRdb to the early 2020s). The time point label corresponds to: about 28 days (+/-7) after the second vaccine dose. Receptor amplification or capture employed the immunoSEQ multiplex PCR assay. Drawn from immuneACCESS, this table holds only the in-frame rearrangements with V and J called that TCRdb kept. Clones are partly lost; checked studies trace under half to an unresolved V gene and leave the rest unexplained. This sample holds 70,000 to 95,000 clones; roughly 90% were observed only once. Clones ranked in the top ten supply 25% to 30% of the sample. The specimen comprised peripheral blood, sampled 28 days after the second AZD1222 dose. These receptors were collected from an adult who received the AZD1222 COVID-19 vaccine.

This rearrangement joins TRBV7-9 to TRBJ1-1, with 8 bases matching TRBD1. This CDR3 has 14 residues. The germline V gene has CDR1 SEHNR and CDR2 FQNEAQ (reference sequence). Trimming at V came to 1 base and at J to 5 bases, leaving 3 bases not matched to a gene. CDR3 in amino acids: CASSLVGQGTEAFF. For the CDR3, the DNA is TGTGCCAGCAGCTTAGTAGGACAGGGAACTGAAGCTTTCTTT.

J is TRBJ2-7 and V is TRBV10-3, with D perhaps TRBD2 (5 bases). CDR3 length equals 15 residues. V lost 2 bases and J lost 1, with 12 bases in between. Germline V CDR1 and CDR2: ENHRY, SYGVKD. CDR3 bases: TGTGCCATCAGTGAGAGGGCCCGGGGATCCTACGAGCAGTACTTC. It translates to CAISERARGSYEQYF.

The chain joins TRBV19 to TRBJ1-5; tentatively, D is TRBD1 (5 bases). V shed 0 bases and J shed 2 bases, with 20 bases lying between them. The CDR3 covers 19 residues. Germline CDR1 LNHDA, CDR2 SQIVND (reference sequence). The chain's CDR3 is CASSIDKDTTFWGNQPQHF. The DNA for the CDR3 is TGTGCCAGTAGTATAGATAAGGACACGACCTTCTGGGGCAATCAGCCCCAGCATTTT.

This chain joins TRBV4-1 and TRBJ2-4; 7 nucleotides agree with TRBD2. The germline V gene encodes CDR1 MGHRA and CDR2 YSYEKL. V was clipped by 1 base and J by 0 bases; unmatched bases: 18. This CDR3 is 21 amino acids long. This CDR3 is CASSQGFVAGRQPVAKNIQYF. As DNA, the CDR3 is TGCGCCAGCAGCCAAGGGTTCGTAGCGGGTCGCCAACCCGTAGCCAAAAACATTCAGTACTTC.

The chain combines TRBV18 with TRBJ2-2; 7 nucleotides line up with TRBD1. This CDR3 contains 15 residues. The V gene end was trimmed by 5 bases and the J gene end by 3 bases; junction bases not matched to a gene: 6. Germline V lookup: CDR1 KGHSH, CDR2 LQKENI. The CDR3, as DNA: TGTGCCAGCTCAACGACAGGGACGGACACCGGGGAGCTGTTTTTT. As protein: CASSTTGTDTGELFF.